This T cell receptor (beta chain) was obtained from a study of cytomegalovirus exposure and HLA in healthy donors. Measured with immunoSEQ multiplex PCR; TCRdb has only the in-frame clones, and not every one. The sample gives around 300,000 clones, around 90% of which show up once; around 0.88% is in the top ten. In germline, CDR1 is SGHNT, CDR2 YENEEA. The V gene lost 3 bases and the J gene lost 10 bases, with 13 bases spanning the gap. The CDR3 is 14 residues long. This clone has just a few counts. Sequenced material: PBMCs. The TCR comes from a man aged 25-45 years in good health and CMV-seronegative. V is TRBV11-3 and J is TRBJ1-6, with D possibly matching TRBD1 (6 bases). As DNA, the CDR3 is TGTGCCAGCAGCTTCGGGACAAAGGGGTCACCCCTCCACTTT. The encoded protein is CASSFGTKGSPLHF. The full variable domain, its missing parts supplied by reference TRBV11-3 and TRBJ1-6, is EAGVVQSPRYKIIEKKQPVAFWCNPISGHNTLYWYLQNLGQGPELLIRYENEEAVDDSQLPKDRFSAERLKGVDSTLKIQPAELGDSAVYLCASSFGTKGSPLHFGNGTRLTVT.